This T cell receptor beta chain is drawn from a study of CD8 T cells in ankylosing spondylitis. Study conclusions and caveats: A TCR beta motif of under 10 highly homologous variants seemed to mark ankylosing spondylitis blood.

Germline V lookup: CDR1 DFQATT, CDR2 SNEGSKA (reference sequence). The V segment lost 7 bases and the J segment 3 bases; nucleotides outside the gene matches: 3. This CDR3 has 13 residues. This clonotype was seen repeatedly, ten times or more. The target antigen is unknown. With molecular barcodes, quantitative 5'-RACE was used to make the TCR beta libraries. Using its own MiXCR run on the 5' RACE reads, TCRdb lists one record per CDR3 protein. Of 300,000 to 350,000 distinct CDR3 sequences listed, more than 9% are singletons. The chain couples TRBV20-1 to TRBJ2-1, with 10 bases that match TRBD2. The receptor's source is a female donor with ankylosing spondylitis or in good health (not recorded which). The sequenced sample was blood, either unsorted or a sorted T cell fraction (not recorded which). The CDR3: CSGTSGLYNEQFF. In DNA, the CDR3 is TGCAGTGGGACTAGCGGACTCTACAATGAGCAGTTCTTC.